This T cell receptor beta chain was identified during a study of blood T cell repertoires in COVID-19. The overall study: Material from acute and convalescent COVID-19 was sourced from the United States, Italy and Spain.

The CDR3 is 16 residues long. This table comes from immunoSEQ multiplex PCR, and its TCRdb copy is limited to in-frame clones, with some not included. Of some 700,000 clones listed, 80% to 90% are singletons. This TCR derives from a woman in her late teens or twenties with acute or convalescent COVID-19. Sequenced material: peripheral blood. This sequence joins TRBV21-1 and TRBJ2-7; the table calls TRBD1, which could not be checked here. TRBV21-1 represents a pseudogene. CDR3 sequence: CASSKLGTGLHYEQYF. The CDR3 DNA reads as TGTGCCAGCAGCAAACTTGGAACAGGGTTACACTACGAGCAGTACTTC.